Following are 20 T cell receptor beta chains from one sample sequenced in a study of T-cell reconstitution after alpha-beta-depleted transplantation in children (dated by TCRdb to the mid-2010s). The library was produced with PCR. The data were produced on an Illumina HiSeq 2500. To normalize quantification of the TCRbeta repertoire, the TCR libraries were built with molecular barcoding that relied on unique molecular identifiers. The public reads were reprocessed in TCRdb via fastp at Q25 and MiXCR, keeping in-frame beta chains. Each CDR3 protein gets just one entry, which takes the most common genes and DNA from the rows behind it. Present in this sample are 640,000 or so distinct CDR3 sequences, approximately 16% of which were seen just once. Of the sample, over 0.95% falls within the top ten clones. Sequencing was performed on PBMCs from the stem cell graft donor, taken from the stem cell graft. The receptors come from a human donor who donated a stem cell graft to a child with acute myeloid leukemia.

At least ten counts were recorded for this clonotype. CDR3 protein: CSASQRTSGGLYQETQYF. The CDR3 coding sequence is TGCAGTGCTAGCCAACGGACTAGCGGGGGGTTGTACCAAGAGACCCAGTACTTC. V usage is TRBV20-1 and J usage is TRBJ2-5; 14 nucleotides match TRBD2. The CDR3 is made up of 18 amino acids. CDR1 and CDR2 from the germline V gene are DFQATT and SNEGSKA (reference sequence). Trimming at V came to 3 bases and at J to 0 bases, leaving 9 bases not matched to a gene.

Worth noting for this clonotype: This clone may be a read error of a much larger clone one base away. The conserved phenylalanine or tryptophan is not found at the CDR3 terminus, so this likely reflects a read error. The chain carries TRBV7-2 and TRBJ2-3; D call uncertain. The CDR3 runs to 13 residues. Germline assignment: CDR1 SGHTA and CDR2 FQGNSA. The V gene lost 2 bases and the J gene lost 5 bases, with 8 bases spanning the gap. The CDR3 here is CASSLYLRDTQYY. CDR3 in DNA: TGTGCCAGCAGCTTATACCTTCGAGATACGCAGTATTAT.

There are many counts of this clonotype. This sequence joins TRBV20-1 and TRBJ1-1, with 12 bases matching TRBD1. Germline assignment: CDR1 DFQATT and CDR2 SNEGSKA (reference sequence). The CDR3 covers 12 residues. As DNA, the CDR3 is TGCAGGGGGACAGGGGGCGCGACTGAAGCTTTCTTT. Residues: CRGTGGATEAFF.

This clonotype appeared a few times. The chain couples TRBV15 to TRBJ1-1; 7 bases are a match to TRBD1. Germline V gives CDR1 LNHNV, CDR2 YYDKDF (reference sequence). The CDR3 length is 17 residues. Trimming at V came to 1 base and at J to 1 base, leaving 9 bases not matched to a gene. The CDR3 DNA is TGTGCCACCAGCAGAGGCGGTGCAGGGGGTAGGAACACTGAAGCTTTCTTT. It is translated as CATSRGGAGGRNTEAFF.

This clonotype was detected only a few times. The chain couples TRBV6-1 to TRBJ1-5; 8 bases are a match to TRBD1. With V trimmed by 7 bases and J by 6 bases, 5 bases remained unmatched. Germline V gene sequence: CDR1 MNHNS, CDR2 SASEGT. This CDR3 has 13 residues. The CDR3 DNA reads TGTGCCAGCACAGGGGACAGGCCTCAGCCCCAGCATTTT. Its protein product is CASTGDRPQPQHF.

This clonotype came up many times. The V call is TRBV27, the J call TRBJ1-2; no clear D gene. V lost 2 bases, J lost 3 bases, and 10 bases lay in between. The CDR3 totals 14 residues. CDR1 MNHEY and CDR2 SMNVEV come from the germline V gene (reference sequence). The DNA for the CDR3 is TGTGCCAGCAGTTTACGAAGAGAGGACTATGGCTACACCTTC. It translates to CASSLRREDYGYTF.

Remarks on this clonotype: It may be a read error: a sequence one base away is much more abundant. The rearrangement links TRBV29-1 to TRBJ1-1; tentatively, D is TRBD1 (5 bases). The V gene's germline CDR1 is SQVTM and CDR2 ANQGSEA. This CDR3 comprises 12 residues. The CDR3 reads CSAGTSNTQAFF. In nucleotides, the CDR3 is TGCAGCGCCGGGACCTCGAACACTCAAGCTTTCTTT.

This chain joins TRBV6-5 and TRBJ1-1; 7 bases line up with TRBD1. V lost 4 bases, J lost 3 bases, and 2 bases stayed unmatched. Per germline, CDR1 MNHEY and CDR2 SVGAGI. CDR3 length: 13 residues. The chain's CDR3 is CASSSRGYTEAFF. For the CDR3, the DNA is TGTGCCAGCAGTTCCAGGGGGTACACTGAAGCTTTCTTT.

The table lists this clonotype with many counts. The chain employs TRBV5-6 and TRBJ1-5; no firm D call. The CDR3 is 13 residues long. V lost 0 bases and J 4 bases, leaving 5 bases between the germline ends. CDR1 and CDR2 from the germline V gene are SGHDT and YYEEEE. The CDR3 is CASSLGINQPQHF. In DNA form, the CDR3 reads TGTGCCAGCAGCTTGGGTATTAATCAGCCCCAGCATTTT.

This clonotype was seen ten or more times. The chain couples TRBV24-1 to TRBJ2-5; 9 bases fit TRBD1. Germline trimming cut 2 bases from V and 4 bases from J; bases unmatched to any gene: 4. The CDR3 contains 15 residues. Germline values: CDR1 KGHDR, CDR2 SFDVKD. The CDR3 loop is CATSDYTGGGETQYF. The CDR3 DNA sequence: TGTGCCACCAGTGATTACACAGGGGGCGGAGAGACCCAGTACTTC.

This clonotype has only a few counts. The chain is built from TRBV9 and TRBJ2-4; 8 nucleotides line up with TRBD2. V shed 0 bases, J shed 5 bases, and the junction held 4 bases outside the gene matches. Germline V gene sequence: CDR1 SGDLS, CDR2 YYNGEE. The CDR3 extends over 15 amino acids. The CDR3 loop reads CASSVEGTRENIQYF. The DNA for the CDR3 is TGTGCCAGCAGCGTAGAGGGGACTAGAGAAAACATTCAGTACTTC.

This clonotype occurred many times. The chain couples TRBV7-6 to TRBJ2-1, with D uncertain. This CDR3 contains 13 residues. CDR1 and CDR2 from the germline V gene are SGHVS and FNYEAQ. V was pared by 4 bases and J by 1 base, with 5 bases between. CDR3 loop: CASSSKSYNEQFF. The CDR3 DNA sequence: TGTGCCAGCAGCTCGAAATCCTACAATGAGCAGTTCTTC.

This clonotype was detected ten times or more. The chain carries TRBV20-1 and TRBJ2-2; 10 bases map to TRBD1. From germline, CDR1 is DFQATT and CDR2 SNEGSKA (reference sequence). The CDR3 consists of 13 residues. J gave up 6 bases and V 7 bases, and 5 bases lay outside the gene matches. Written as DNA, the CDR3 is TGCAGTGTTCCGGGACAGGGGTCCGGGGAGCTGTTTTTT. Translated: CSVPGQGSGELFF.

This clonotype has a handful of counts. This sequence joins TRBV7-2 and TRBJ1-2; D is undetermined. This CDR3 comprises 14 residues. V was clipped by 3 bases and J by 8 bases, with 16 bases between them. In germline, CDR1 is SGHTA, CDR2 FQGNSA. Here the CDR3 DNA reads TGTGCCAGCAGCTTGGAGGGCCTTGCAGGAGGCTACACCTTC. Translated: CASSLEGLAGGYTF.

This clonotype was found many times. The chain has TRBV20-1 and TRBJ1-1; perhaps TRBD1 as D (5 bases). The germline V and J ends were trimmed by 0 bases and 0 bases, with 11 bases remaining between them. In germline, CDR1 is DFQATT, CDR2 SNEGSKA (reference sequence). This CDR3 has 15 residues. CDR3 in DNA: TGCAGTGCTAGAGAGCGGGGGAGAATGAACACTGAAGCTTTCTTT. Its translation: CSARERGRMNTEAFF.

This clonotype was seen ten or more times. DNA for the CDR3: TGCAGTGCTAGAGATGCGGGGGGTAGCTCCTACAATGAGCAGTTCTTC. It translates to CSARDAGGSSYNEQFF. The chain has TRBV20-1 and TRBJ2-1, with TRBD2 matching over 8 bases. CDR3 length: 16 residues. Per germline, CDR1 DFQATT and CDR2 SNEGSKA (reference sequence). J lost 0 bases, V lost 0 bases, and 4 bases had no gene match.

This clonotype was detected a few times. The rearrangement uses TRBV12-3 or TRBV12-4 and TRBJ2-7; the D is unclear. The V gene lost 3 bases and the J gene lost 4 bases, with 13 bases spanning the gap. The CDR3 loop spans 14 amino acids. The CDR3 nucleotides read TGTGCCAGCAGTTTCTTCGTATCCGGATACGAGCAGTACTTC. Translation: CASSFFVSGYEQYF.

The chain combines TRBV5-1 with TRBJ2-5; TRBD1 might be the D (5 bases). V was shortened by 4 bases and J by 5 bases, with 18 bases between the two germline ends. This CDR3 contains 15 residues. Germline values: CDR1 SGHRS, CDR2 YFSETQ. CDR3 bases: TGCGCCAGCAGCCCCTCCGTAGGGGCTCGGGAGACCCAGTACTTC. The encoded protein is CASSPSVGARETQYF.

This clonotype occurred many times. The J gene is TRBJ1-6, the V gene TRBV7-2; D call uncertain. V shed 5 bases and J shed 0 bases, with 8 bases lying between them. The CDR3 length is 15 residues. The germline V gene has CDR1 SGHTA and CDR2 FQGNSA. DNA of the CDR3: TGTGCCAGCAGCGCCGCAGCCTCCTATAATTCACCCCTCCACTTT. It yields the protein CASSAAASYNSPLHF.

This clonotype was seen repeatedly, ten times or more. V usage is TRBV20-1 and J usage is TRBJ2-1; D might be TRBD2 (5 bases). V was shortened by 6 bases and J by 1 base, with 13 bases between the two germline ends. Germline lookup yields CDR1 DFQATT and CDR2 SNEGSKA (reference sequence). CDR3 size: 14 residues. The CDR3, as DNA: TGCAGTGCCCCTCGGGGTGCGTCCTACAATGAGCAGTTCTTC. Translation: CSAPRGASYNEQFF.